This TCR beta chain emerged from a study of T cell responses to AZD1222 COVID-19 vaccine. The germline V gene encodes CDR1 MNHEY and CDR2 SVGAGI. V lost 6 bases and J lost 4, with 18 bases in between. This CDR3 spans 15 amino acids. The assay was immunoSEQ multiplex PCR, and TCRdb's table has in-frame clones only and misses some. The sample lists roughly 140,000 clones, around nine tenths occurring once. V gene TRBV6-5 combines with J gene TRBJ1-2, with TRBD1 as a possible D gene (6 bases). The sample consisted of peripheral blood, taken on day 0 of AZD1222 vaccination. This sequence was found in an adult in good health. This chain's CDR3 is CASSLRGARLYGYTF. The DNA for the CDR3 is TGTGCCAGCAGCCTCAGGGGAGCCCGACTCTATGGCTACACCTTC.